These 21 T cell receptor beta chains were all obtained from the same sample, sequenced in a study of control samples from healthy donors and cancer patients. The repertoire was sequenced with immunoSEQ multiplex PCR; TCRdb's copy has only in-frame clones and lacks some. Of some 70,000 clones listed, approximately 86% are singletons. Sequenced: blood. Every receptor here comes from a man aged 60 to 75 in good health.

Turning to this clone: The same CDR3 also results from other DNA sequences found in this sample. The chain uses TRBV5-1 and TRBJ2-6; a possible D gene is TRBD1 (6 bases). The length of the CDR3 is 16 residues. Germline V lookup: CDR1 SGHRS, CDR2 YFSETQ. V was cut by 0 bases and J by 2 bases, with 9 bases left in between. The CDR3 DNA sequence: TGCGCCAGCAGCTTGGGACAGGAGGCTGGGGCCAACGTCCTGACTTTC. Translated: CASSLGQEAGANVLTF.

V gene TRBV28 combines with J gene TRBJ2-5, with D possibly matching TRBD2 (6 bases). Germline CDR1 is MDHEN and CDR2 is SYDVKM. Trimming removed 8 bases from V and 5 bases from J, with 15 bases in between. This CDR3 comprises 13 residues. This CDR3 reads CASGTGVPETQYF. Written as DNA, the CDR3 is TGTGCCAGCGGGACGGGAGTGCCTGAGACCCAGTACTTC.

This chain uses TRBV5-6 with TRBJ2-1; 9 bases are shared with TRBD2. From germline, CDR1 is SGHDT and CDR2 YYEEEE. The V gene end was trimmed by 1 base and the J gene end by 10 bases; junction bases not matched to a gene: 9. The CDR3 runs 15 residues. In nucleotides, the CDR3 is TGTGCCAGCAGCTTGATCGGGCGGGAGGGCCGCGAGCAGTTCTTC. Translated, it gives CASSLIGREGREQFF. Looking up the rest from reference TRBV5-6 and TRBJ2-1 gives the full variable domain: DAGVTQSPTHLIKTRGQQVTLRCSPKSGHDTVSWYQQALGQGPQFIFQYYEEEERQRGNFPDRFSGHQFPNYSSELNVNALLLGDSALYLCASSLIGREGREQFFGPGTRLTVL.

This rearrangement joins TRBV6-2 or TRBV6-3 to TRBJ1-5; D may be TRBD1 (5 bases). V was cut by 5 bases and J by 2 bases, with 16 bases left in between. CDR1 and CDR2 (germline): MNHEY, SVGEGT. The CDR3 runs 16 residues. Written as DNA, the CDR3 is TGTGCCAGCAGTACGGCGACAGCCTCTGGCAATCAGCCCCAGCATTTT. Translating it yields CASSTATASGNQPQHF.

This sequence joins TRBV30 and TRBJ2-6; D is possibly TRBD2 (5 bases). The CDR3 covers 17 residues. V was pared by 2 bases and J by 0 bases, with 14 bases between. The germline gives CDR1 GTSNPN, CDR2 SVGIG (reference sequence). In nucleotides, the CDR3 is TGTGCCTGGAGTTCGACAAAGCGGCTCTCTGGGGCCAACGTCCTGACTTTC. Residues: CAWSSTKRLSGANVLTF. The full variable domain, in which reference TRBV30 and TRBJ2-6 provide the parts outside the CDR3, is SQTIHQWPATLVQPVGSPLSLECTVEGTSNPNLYWYRQAAGRGLQLLFYSVGIGQISSEVPQNLSASRPQDRQFILSSKKLLLSDSGFYLCAWSSTKRLSGANVLTFGAGSRLTVL.

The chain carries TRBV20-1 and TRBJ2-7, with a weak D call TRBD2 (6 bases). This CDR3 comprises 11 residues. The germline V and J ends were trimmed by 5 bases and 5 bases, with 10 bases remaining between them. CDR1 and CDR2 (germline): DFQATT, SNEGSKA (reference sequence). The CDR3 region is CSARLVNEQYF. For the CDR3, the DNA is TGCAGTGCTCGACTAGTCAACGAGCAGTACTTC.

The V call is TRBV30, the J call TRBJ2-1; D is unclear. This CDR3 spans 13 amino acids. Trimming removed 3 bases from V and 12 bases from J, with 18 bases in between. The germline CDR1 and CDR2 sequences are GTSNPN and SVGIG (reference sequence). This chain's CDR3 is CAWSSKPFTGQFF. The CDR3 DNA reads TGTGCCTGGAGCTCCAAGCCTTTTACGGGGCAGTTCTTC.

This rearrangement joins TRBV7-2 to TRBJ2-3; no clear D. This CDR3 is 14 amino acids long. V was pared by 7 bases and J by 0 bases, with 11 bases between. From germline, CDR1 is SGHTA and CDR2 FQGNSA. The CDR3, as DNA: TGTGCCAGCACAGAGACATCTAGCACAGATACGCAGTATTTT. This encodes CASTETSSTDTQYF.

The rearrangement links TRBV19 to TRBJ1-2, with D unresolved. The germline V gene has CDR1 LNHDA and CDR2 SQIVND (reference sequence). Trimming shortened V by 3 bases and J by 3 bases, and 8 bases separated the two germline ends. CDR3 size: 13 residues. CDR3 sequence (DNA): TGTGCCAGTAGTATTGTCTCCTACTATGGCTACACCTTC. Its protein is CASSIVSYYGYTF.

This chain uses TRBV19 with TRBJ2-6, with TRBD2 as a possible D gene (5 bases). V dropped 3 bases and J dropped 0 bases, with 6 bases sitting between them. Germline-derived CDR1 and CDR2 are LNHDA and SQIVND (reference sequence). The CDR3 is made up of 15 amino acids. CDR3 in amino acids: CASSMEDSGANVLTF. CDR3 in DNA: TGTGCCAGTAGTATGGAGGACTCTGGGGCCAACGTCCTGACTTTC. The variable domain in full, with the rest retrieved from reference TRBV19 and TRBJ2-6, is DGGITQSPKYLFRKEGQNVTLSCEQNLNHDAMYWYRQDPGQGLRLIYYSQIVNDFQKGDIAEGYSVSREKKESFPLTVTSAQKNPTAFYLCASSMEDSGANVLTFGAGSRLTVL.

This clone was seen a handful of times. CDR3 loop: CASSSPRQPEAFF. CDR3 sequence (DNA): TGTGCCAGCAGCTCCCCCCGACAACCTGAAGCTTTCTTT. The chain carries TRBV11-3 and TRBJ1-1, with unresolved D. The germline V gene encodes CDR1 SGHNT and CDR2 YENEEA. This CDR3 contains 13 residues. V gave up 4 bases and J gave up 6 bases, with 12 bases separating them. Looking up the rest from reference TRBV11-3 and TRBJ1-1 gives the full variable domain: EAGVVQSPRYKIIEKKQPVAFWCNPISGHNTLYWYLQNLGQGPELLIRYENEEAVDDSQLPKDRFSAERLKGVDSTLKIQPAELGDSAVYLCASSSPRQPEAFFGQGTRLTVV.

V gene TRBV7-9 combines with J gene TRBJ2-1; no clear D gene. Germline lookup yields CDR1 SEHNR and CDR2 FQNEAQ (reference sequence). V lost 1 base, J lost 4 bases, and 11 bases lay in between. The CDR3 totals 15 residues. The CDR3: CASSLGTGSYNEQFF. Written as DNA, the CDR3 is TGTGCCAGCAGCTTAGGTACCGGGTCATACAATGAGCAGTTCTTC. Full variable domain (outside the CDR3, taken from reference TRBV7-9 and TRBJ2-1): DTGVSQNPRHKITKRGQNVTFRCDPISEHNRLYWYRQTLGQGPEFLTYFQNEAQLEKSRLLSDRFSAERPKGSFSTLEIQRTEQGDSAMYLCASSLGTGSYNEQFFGPGTRLTVL.

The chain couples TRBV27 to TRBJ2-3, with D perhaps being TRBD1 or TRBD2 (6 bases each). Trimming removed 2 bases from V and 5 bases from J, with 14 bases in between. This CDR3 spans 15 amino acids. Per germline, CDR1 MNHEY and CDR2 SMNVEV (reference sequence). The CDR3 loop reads CASSLRRLGGDTQYF. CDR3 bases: TGTGCCAGCAGTTTACGCCGACTAGGGGGAGATACGCAGTATTTT.

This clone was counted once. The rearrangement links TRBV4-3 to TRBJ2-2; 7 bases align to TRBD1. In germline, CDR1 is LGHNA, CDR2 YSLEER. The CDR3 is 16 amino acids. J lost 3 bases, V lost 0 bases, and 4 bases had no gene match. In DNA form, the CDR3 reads TGCGCCAGCAGCCAAGACAGGGGGTCGTACACCGGGGAGCTGTTTTTT. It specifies CASSQDRGSYTGELFF.

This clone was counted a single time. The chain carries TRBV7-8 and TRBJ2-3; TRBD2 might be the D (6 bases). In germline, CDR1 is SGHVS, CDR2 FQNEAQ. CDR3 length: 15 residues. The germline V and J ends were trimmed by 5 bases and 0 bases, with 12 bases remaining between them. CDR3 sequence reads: CASSPLAGSTDTQYF. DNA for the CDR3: TGTGCCAGCAGCCCCCTTGCGGGAAGCACAGATACGCAGTATTTT.

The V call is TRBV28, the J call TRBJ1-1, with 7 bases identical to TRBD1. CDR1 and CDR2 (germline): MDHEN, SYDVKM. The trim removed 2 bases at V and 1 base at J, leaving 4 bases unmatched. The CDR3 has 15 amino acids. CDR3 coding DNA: TGTGCCAGCAGTTTACAAGGGACAGCGAACACTGAAGCTTTCTTT. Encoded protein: CASSLQGTANTEAFF.

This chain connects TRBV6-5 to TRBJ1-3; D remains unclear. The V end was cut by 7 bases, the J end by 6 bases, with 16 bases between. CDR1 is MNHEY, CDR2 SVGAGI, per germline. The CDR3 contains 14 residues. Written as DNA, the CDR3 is TGTGCCAGCATGCGGACGGGGTCCCCAAACACCATATATTTT. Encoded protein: CASMRTGSPNTIYF.

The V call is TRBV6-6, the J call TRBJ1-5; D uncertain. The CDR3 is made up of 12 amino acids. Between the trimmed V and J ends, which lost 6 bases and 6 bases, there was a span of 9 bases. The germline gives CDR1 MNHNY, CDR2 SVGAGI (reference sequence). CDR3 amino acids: CASRKDLQPQHF. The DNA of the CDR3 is TGTGCCAGCAGGAAAGACCTTCAGCCCCAGCATTTT.

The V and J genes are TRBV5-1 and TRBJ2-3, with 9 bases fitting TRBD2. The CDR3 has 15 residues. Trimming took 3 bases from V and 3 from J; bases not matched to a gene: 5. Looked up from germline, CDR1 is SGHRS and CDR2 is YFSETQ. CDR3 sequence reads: CASSSRAGGTDTQYF. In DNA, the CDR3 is TGCGCCAGCAGCTCCAGAGCGGGAGGAACAGATACGCAGTATTTT.

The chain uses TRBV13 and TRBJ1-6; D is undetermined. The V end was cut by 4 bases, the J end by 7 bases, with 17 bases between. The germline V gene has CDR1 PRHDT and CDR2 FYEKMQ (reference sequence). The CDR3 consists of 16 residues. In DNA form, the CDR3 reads TGTGCCAGCAGCTGGTATACGACCGGCAGGAATTCACCCCTCCACTTT. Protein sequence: CASSWYTTGRNSPLHF.

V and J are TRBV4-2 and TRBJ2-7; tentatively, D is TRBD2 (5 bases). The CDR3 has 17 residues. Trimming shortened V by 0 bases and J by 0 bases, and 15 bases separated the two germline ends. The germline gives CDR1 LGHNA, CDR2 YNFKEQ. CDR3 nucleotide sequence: TGTGCCAGCAGCCAAGATTTGGGAGCTTCACACTCCTACGAGCAGTACTTC. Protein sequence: CASSQDLGASHSYEQYF.